The 3 T cell receptor beta chains listed next were all sequenced from one sample in a study of blood T cell repertoires in COVID-19. Using immunoSEQ multiplex PCR, the repertoire was profiled, and TCRdb retains in-frame clones only, with some absent. The table lists 200,000 to 300,000 clones, 85% to 90% of them singletons. Sequenced sample: peripheral blood. The receptors were sampled from an older woman with COVID-19, enrolled during active disease.

This clone was found a few times. The rearrangement joins TRBV24-1 to TRBJ1-2; 7 bases align to TRBD1. The length of the CDR3 is 12 residues. V gave up 10 bases and J gave up 2 bases; unmatched junction bases: 3. In germline, CDR1 is KGHDR, CDR2 SFDVKD. The CDR3 DNA reads as TGTGCCACTTCGACAGGGAACTATGGCTACACCTTC. The encoded protein is CATSTGNYGYTF.

The gene calls are TRBV30 and TRBJ1-1; D is ambiguous. CDR1 is GTSNPN, CDR2 SVGIG, per germline (reference sequence). Trimming took 1 base from V and 0 from J, leaving 6 bases between them. This CDR3 comprises 13 residues. CDR3 residues: CAWSAAVNTEAFF. CDR3 bases: TGTGCCTGGAGTGCGGCGGTGAACACTGAAGCTTTCTTT.

The chain joins TRBV30 to TRBJ2-7; 8 positions agree with TRBD2. J lost 1 base, V lost 8 bases, and 7 bases had no gene match. The V gene's germline CDR1 is GTSNPN and CDR2 SVGIG (reference sequence). The CDR3 contains 13 residues. The CDR3 DNA reads as TGTGCCGGTGGAGCGGGAGCATCCTACGAGCAGTACTTC. Its protein is CAGGAGASYEQYF.